The rows below give T cell receptor beta chains drawn from one sample of a study of early stage breast cancer tumors. This table comes from immunoSEQ multiplex PCR, and its TCRdb copy is limited to in-frame clones, with some not included. The sample records about 31,000 clones, roughly four fifths being singletons. Sequenced: breast tumor tissue. These receptors were collected from a person aged 25 to 39 with breast cancer. CDR3s include the opening cysteine and the closing phenylalanine or tryptophan. The D gene is left open where the match is weak. Rows may omit the clone size; those that give it use once, few, many or a size class.

d_call	clone_size	v_call	j_call	cdr3_nt	cdr3_aa
-	-	TRBV10-2	TRBJ1-1	TGCGCCAGCGGTGGACAGTTAACTGAAGCTTTCTTT	CASGGQLTEAFF
-	-	TRBV5-1	TRBJ2-7	TGCGCCAGCAGCTTGACAGAAGAATACGAGCAGTACTTC	CASSLTEEYEQYF
TRBD2	-	TRBV7-3	TRBJ2-1	TGTGCCAGCAGCTTAGCCTCTAGCGGCCTTAACGGTGAGCAGTTCTTC	CASSLASSGLNGEQFF
-	-	TRBV7-6	TRBJ2-2	TGTGCCAGCAGCTTAGTAGGCCCCTATCATTTTCCGGAGCTGTTTTTT	CASSLVGPYHFPELFF
-	-	TRBV27	TRBJ1-2	TGTGCCAGCAGTTCTGCGGGGGAGAATGGCTACACCTTC	CASSSAGENGYTF
-	-	TRBV2	TRBJ1-1	TGTGCCAGCATTCCAAGAGCAGGAGTGAACACTGAAGCTTTCTTT	CASIPRAGVNTEAFF
TRBD2	-	TRBV5-1	TRBJ2-1	TGCGCCAGCAGCTTGACTAGCGGGAATGAGCAGTTCTTC	CASSLTSGNEQFF
TRBD1	-	TRBV29-1	TRBJ2-3	TGCAGCGTTGACCCTGAGACAGGGTCTTTCACAGATACGCAGTATTTT	CSVDPETGSFTDTQYF
-	-	TRBV4-3	TRBJ2-6	TGCGCCAGCAGCAGCCTCTCAGGGGTTCGGACGGTCAGGGCCAACGTCCTGACTTTC	CASSSLSGVRTVRANVLTF
TRBD2	once	TRBV4-1	TRBJ2-7	TGCGCCAGCAAGAGAATTAGGGGGACTAGCGGGGTACCCTACGAGCAGTACTTC	CASKRIRGTSGVPYEQYF
-	-	TRBV5-1	TRBJ1-1	TGCGCCAGCAGCTTGGGTCACTTGAACACTGAAGCTTTCTTT	CASSLGHLNTEAFF
TRBD1	few	TRBV30	TRBJ1-1	TGTGCCTGGAGACAGGGGGCGCCAGCTTTCTTT	CAWRQGAPAFF
TRBD2	few	TRBV29-1	TRBJ2-3	TGCAGCGTTCTCGGGGGGGTGCGGGAGATAAGCACAGATACGCAGTATTTT	CSVLGGVREISTDTQYF
-	-	TRBV18	TRBJ1-3	TGTGCCAGCTCACCGGGGCCAGGAACTGGAAACACCATATATTTT	CASSPGPGTGNTIYF
TRBD1	once	TRBV6-5	TRBJ1-4	TGTGCCAGCAGTTTCCGGGACAGGGACGAAAAACTGTTTTTT	CASSFRDRDEKLFF
TRBD1	-	TRBV19	TRBJ1-2	TGTGCCAGTAGCAAGTACAGGGGGCGCATTAACTATGGCTACACCTTC	CASSKYRGRINYGYTF
-	-	TRBV4-2	TRBJ2-3	TGTGCCAGCAGCCAAGATCCGGGAGGGGGCCCAGATACGCAGTATTTT	CASSQDPGGGPDTQYF
-	-	TRBV7-8	TRBJ2-7	TGTGCCAGCAGCTACCAATACAGGGAGAAGTACTACGAGCAGTACTTC	CASSYQYREKYYEQYF
TRBD1	-	TRBV28	TRBJ1-5	TGTGCCAGCAGTTTGGACAGGGGATATCAGCCCCAGCATTTT	CASSLDRGYQPQHF
-	-	TRBV6-1	TRBJ1-4	TGTGCCAGCAGTGATGTTCTCCCAACTAATGAAAAACTGTTTTTT	CASSDVLPTNEKLFF
-	few	TRBV9	TRBJ1-5	TGTGCCAGCAGCCCTTTTGGACAGAGCAATCAGCCCCAGCATTTT	CASSPFGQSNQPQHF
-	-	TRBV10-3	TRBJ1-5	TGTGCCATCAGTGAATCGACAGGCCGCCTAGATCAGCCCCAGCATTTT	CAISESTGRLDQPQHF
TRBD1	few	TRBV5-1	TRBJ1-2	TGCGCCAGCAGCCCAGGACGACAGGGCTGGAGTGGCTACACCTTC	CASSPGRQGWSGYTF
-	-	TRBV19	TRBJ2-1	TGTGCCAGTAGTATAGTTACGGCGAATGAGCAGTTCTTC	CASSIVTANEQFF
-	-	TRBV7-8	TRBJ1-2	TGTGCCAGCAGCCTGGCACGGACGAGTCACTATGGCTACACCTTC	CASSLARTSHYGYTF
TRBD1	-	TRBV5-5	TRBJ1-5	TGTGCCAGCAGCTTGCGGGACAGACGGGATCAGCCCCAGCATTTT	CASSLRDRRDQPQHF
-	-	TRBV30	TRBJ2-3	TGTGCCTGGAGTACGGGGGCCAGGGGGGATACGCAGTATTTT	CAWSTGARGDTQYF
-	-	TRBV10-3	TRBJ1-1	TGTGCCATCAGTGAAACAAACACTGAAGCTTTCTTT	CAISETNTEAFF
TRBD1	-	TRBV10-3	TRBJ2-1	TGTGCCATCAGTGGGGCAGGGGGCGCCGGAGGGGGTCAGTTCTTC	CAISGAGGAGGGQFF